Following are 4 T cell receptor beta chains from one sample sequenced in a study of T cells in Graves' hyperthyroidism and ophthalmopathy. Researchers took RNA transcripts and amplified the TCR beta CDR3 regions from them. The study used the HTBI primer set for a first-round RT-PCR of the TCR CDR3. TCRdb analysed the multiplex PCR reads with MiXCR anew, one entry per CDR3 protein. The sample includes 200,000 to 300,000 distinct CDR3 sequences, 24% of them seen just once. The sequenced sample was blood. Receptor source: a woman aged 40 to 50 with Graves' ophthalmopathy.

The CDR3 here is CASSLGDRQDSPLHF. DNA for the CDR3: TGCGCCAGCAGCTTGGGGGACAGGCAAGATTCACCCCTCCACTTT. The rearrangement uses TRBV5-1 and TRBJ1-6; TRBD1 matches 8 bases. This CDR3 is built from 15 residues. The germline V gene has CDR1 SGHRS and CDR2 YFSETQ. With 0 bases clipped from V and 8 bases from J, the junction kept 4 bases outside the gene matches.

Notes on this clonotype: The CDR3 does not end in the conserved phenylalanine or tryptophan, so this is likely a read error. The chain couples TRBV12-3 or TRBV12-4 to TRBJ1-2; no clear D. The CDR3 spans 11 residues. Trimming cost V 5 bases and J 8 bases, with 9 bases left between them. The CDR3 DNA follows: TGTGCCAGCAGTGCCGGGAAGGGCTACACCCTC. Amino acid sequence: CASSAGKGYTL.

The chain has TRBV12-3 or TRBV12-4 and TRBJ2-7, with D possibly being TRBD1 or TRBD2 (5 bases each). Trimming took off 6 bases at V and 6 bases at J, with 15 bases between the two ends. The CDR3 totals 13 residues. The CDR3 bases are TGTGCCAGCAGGTACGGGACCGAAGGCGAGCAGTACTTC. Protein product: CASRYGTEGEQYF.

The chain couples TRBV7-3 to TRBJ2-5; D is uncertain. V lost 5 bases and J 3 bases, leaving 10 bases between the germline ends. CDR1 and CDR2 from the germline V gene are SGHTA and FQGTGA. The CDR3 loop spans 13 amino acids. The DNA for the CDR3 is TGTGCCAGCAGCCTGTCCGCAAAAGAGACCCAGTACTTC. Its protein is CASSLSAKETQYF.